Presented here are 10 T cell receptor beta chains from one specimen sequenced in a study of T cells in Graves' hyperthyroidism and ophthalmopathy. Authors of the study amplified TCR beta CDR3 regions from RNA transcripts. In the first-round RT-PCR of the TCR CDR3, the HTBI primer set was used. From the multiplex PCR reads, TCRdb called clonotypes with MiXCR, one entry per CDR3 protein. Of about 770,000 distinct CDR3 sequences in the sample, approximately 18% are singletons; the top ten hold around 15%. Source material: blood. The source is a woman in her 50s with Graves' hyperthyroidism that later progressed to Graves' ophthalmopathy.

This clonotype has a handful of counts. The J gene is TRBJ1-2, the V gene TRBV20-1; weak D call: TRBD1 (5 bases). This CDR3 has 14 amino acids. Germline V gene data show CDR1 as DFQATT and CDR2 as SNEGSKA (reference sequence). V shed 3 bases and J shed 5 bases, with 16 bases lying between them. DNA for the CDR3: TGCAGTGCTAGCCTCTTGGGGGTAACTTATGGCTACACCTTC. It translates to CSASLLGVTYGYTF.

This clonotype was observed at least ten times. The chain employs TRBV18 and TRBJ2-7; D remains unclear. CDR1 is KGHSH and CDR2 is LQKENI in the germline V gene. Trimming took off 3 bases at V and 6 bases at J, with 12 bases between the two ends. The CDR3 contains 13 residues. The CDR3, as DNA: TGTGCCAGCTCACCCTCACGGGCGCTCGAGCAGTACTTC. Residues: CASSPSRALEQYF. Complete variable domain (other parts from reference TRBV18 and TRBJ2-7): NAGVMQNPRHLVRRRGQEARLRCSPMKGHSHVYWYRQLPEEGLKFMVYLQKENIIDESGMPKERFSAEFPKEGPSILRIQQVVRGDSAAYFCASSPSRALEQYFGPGTRLTVT.

The table lists this clonotype with a few counts. The chain links TRBV6-5 to TRBJ1-1; the D gene is possibly TRBD1 (5 bases). This CDR3 has 16 residues. CDR1 is MNHEY, CDR2 SVGAGI, per germline. V lost 1 base, J lost 0 bases, and 12 bases lay in between. This CDR3 reads CASSYFLWTMNTEAFF. Here the CDR3 DNA reads TGTGCCAGCAGTTACTTCCTCTGGACAATGAACACTGAAGCTTTCTTT.

The sample holds many counts of this clonotype. This rearrangement joins TRBV12-3 or TRBV12-4 to TRBJ1-2; weak D call: TRBD1 (5 bases). Trimming cost V 6 bases and J 0 bases, with 17 bases left between them. The CDR3 consists of 16 residues. The DNA of the CDR3 is TGTGCCAGCAGCCCCGGGGAGGGGCGAGCTAACTATGGCTACACCTTC. Encoded protein: CASSPGEGRANYGYTF.

This clonotype occurred a few times. The CDR3 DNA follows: TGCAGTGTAGGGGGGACGGGAACAGATACGCAGTATTTT. Encoded protein: CSVGGTGTDTQYF. This sequence joins TRBV20-1 and TRBJ2-3, with D perhaps TRBD1 or TRBD2 (6 bases each). CDR3 size: 13 residues. Looked up from germline, CDR1 is DFQATT and CDR2 is SNEGSKA (reference sequence). Trimming cost V 7 bases and J 3 bases, with 14 bases left between them.

The chain employs TRBV24-1 and TRBJ2-3; 7 nucleotides line up with TRBD1. The CDR3 extends over 16 amino acids. J gave up 6 bases and V 4 bases, and 12 bases lay outside the gene matches. Germline assignment: CDR1 KGHDR and CDR2 SFDVKD. The CDR3 DNA follows: TGTGCCACCAGTGAGGAAAGGACAGGACCCACGGATACGCAGTATTTT. This encodes CATSEERTGPTDTQYF.

This clonotype was seen a handful of times. The V gene is TRBV9, the J gene TRBJ1-2; D not resolved. Germline V gene data show CDR1 as SGDLS and CDR2 as YYNGEE. This CDR3 is 14 amino acids long. V lost 4 bases and J 1 base, leaving 11 bases between the germline ends. DNA for the CDR3: TGTGCCAGCAGCAAAGGCGACGGTAACTATGGCTACACCTTC. Protein: CASSKGDGNYGYTF. Drawing the rest from reference TRBV9 and TRBJ1-2, the complete variable domain is DSGVTQTPKHLITATGQRVTLRCSPRSGDLSVYWYQQSLDQGLQFLIQYYNGEERAKGNILERFSAQQFPDLHSELNLSSLELGDSALYFCASSKGDGNYGYTFGSGTRLTVV.

The CDR3 reads CATHPGQINYGYTF. The CDR3 coding sequence is TGTGCCACCCACCCCGGACAGATTAACTATGGCTACACCTTC. V usage is TRBV10-3 and J usage is TRBJ1-2; the D gene is possibly TRBD1 (6 bases). Trimming removed 10 bases at V and 1 base at J, with 16 bases between. Germline values: CDR1 ENHRY, CDR2 SYGVKD. The CDR3 is 14 amino acids.

This clonotype has at least ten counts. The chain links TRBV6-1 to TRBJ1-5; D may be TRBD1 (6 bases). The germline V and J ends were trimmed by 4 bases and 6 bases, with 16 bases remaining between them. The CDR3 consists of 15 residues. Per the germline V gene, CDR1 is MNHNS and CDR2 is SASEGT. For the CDR3, the DNA is TGTGCCAGCAGTGGGCCAGGGGCGCTCACTCAGCCCCAGCATTTT. The encoded protein is CASSGPGALTQPQHF.

V gene TRBV7-6 combines with J gene TRBJ2-2, with D perhaps given as TRBD1 or TRBD2 (5 bases each). The CDR3 is made up of 15 amino acids. The V gene's germline CDR1 is SGHVS and CDR2 FNYEAQ. The germline V and J ends were trimmed by 6 bases and 2 bases, with 13 bases remaining between them. This chain's CDR3 is CASRGGTANTGELFF. In DNA, the CDR3 is TGTGCCAGCAGGGGTGGGACGGCAAACACCGGGGAGCTGTTTTTT.